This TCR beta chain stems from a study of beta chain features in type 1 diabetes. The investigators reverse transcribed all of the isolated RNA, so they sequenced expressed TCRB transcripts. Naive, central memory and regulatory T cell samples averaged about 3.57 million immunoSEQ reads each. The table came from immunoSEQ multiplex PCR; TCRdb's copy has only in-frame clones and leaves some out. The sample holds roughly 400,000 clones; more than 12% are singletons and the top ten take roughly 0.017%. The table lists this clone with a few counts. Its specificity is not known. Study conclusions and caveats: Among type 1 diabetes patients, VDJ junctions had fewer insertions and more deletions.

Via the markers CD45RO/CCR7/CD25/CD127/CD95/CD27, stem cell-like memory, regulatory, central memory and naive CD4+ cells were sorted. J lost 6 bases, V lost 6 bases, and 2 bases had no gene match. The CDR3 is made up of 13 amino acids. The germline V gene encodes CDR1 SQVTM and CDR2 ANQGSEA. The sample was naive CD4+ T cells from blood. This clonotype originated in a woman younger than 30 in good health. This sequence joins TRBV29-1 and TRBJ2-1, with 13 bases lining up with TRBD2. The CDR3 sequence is CSVGTSGANEQFF. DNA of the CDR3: TGCAGCGTCGGGACTAGCGGGGCCAATGAGCAGTTCTTC.